This T cell receptor beta chain derives from a study of monozygotic twins with inflammatory bowel disease. About this clonotype itself: Its target is unknown.

Germline V CDR1 and CDR2: SGHRS, YFSETQ. The CDR3 is 11 residues long. Study-wide points: Clonotype sharing was lower in IBD patients than healthy twins, most markedly with disease activity.

Blood was collected, roughly 2.4 ml per donor. Following a re-call of the 5' RACE reads, TCRdb has one entry per CDR3 protein and lacks DNA. The sample data list about 210,000 distinct CDR3 sequences. This TCR was recovered from a human donor with ulcerative colitis or Crohn's disease, or a healthy co-twin of an affected twin (not recorded which). J is TRBJ2-1 and V is TRBV5-1. The sample consisted of blood. The CDR3 reads CASSLMDEQFF.